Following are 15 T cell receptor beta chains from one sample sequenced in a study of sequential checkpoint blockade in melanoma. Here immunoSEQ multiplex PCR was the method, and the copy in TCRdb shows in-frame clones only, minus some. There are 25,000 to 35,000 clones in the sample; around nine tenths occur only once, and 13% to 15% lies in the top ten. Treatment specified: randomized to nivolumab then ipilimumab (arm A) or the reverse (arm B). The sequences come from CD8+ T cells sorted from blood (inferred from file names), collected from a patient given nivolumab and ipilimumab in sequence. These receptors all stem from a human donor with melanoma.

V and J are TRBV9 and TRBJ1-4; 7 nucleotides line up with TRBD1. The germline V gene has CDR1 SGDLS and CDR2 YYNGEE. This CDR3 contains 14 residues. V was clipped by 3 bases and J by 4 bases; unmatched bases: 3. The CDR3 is CASSATGSNEKLFF. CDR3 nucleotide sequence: TGTGCCAGCAGCGCGACAGGGAGTAATGAAAAACTGTTTTTT.

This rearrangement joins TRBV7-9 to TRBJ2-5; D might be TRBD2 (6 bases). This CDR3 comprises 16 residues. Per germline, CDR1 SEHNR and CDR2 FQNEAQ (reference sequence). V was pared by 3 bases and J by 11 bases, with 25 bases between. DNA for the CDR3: TGTGCCAGCAGCTTCTCCCTGAGGAAAACTACGGGGGAGCAGTACTTC. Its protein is CASSFSLRKTTGEQYF.

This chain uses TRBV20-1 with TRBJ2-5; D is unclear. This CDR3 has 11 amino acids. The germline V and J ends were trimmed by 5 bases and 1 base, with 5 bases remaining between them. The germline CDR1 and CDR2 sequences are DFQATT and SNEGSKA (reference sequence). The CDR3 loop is CSALLQETQYF. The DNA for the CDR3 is TGCAGTGCTCTTCTCCAAGAGACCCAGTACTTC.

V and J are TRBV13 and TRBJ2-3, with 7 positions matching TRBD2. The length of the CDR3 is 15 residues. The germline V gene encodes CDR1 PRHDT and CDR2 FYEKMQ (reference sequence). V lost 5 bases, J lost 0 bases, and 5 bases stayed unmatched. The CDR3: CASSPSGSSTDTQYF. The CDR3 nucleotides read TGTGCCAGCAGCCCTAGCGGCTCTAGCACAGATACGCAGTATTTT.

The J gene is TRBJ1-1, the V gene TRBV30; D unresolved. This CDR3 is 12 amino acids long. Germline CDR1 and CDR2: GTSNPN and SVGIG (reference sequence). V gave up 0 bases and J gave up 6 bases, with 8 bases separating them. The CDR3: CAWSVLPPEAFF. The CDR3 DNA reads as TGTGCCTGGAGTGTACTCCCTCCTGAAGCTTTCTTT.

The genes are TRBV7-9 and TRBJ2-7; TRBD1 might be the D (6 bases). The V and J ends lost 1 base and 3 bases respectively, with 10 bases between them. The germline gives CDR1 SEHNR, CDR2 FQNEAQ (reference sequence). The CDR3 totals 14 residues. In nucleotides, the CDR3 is TGTGCCAGCAGCTTAGGAGACAGGCTCTACGAGCAGTACTTC. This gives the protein CASSLGDRLYEQYF.

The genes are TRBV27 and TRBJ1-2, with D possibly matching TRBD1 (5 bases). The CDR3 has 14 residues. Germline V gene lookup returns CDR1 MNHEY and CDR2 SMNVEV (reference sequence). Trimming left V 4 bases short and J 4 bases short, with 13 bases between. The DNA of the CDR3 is TGTGCCAGCAGTTGGGGAGGGGCGCGCTATGGCTACACCTTC. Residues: CASSWGGARYGYTF.

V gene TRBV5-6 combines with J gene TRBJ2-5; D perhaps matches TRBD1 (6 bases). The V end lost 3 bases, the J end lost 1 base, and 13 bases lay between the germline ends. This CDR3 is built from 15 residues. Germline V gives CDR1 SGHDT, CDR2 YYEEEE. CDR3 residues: CASSSQGTLQETQYF. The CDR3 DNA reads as TGTGCCAGCAGCTCTCAGGGGACCCTCCAAGAGACCCAGTACTTC.

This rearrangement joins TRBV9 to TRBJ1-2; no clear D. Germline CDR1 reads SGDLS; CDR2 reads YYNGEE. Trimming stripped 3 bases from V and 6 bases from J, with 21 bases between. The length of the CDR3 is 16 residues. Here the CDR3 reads CASSAYITDRENGYTF. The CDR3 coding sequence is TGTGCCAGCAGCGCCTATATCACAGACCGCGAGAATGGCTACACCTTC.

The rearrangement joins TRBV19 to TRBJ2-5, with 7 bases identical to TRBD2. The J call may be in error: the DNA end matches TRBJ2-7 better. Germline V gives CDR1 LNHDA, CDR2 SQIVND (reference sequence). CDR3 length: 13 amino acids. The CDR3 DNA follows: TGTGCCAGTAGTACCGGGGGGACTTACGAGCAGTACTTC. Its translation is CASSTGGTYEQYF.

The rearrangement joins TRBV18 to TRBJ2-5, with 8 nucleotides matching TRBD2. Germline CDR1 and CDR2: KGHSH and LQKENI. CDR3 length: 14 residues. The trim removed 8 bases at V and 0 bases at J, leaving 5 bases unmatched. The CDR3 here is CASAIAGHQETQYF. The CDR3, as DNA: TGTGCCAGCGCCATAGCGGGGCACCAAGAGACCCAGTACTTC.

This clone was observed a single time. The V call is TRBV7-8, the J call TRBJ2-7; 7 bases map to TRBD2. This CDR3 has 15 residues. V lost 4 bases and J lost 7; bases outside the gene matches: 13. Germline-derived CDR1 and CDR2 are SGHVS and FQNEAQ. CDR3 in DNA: TGTGCCAGCAGCTCCTTAGGGCGGGAGCTTGAGGAGCAGTACTTC. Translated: CASSSLGRELEEQYF.

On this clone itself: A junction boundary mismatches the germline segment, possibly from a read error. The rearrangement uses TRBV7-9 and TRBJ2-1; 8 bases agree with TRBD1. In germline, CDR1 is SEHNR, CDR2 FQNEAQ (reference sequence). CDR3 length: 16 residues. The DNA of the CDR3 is TGTGTCAGCAGCTTAGCGCTGGGACAGGCAAACAATGAGCAGTTCTTC. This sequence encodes CVSSLALGQANNEQFF.

The DNA for the CDR3 is TGTGCCAGCAGTTTCACAGGGTCCTACGAGCAGTACTTC. This gives the protein CASSFTGSYEQYF. The V call is TRBV27, the J call TRBJ2-7; possibly TRBD1 for D (6 bases). Trimming pared 3 bases from V and 1 base from J, leaving 7 bases between. This CDR3 has 13 amino acids. Germline CDR1 is MNHEY and CDR2 is SMNVEV (reference sequence).

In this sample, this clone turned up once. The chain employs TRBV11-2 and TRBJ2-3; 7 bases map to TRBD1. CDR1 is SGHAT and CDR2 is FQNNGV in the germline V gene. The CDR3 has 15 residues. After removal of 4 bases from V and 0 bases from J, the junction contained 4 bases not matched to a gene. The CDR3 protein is CASSYGQVSTDTQYF. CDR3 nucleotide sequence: TGTGCCAGCAGCTACGGACAGGTTAGCACAGATACGCAGTATTTT.